This T cell receptor (beta chain) was captured in a study of blood T cell repertoires in COVID-19. Turning to the study itself: The cDNA or gDNA used as material had been derived from T cells, B-cell-depleted T cells, or PBMCs.

Sequencing used immunoSEQ multiplex PCR; TCRdb keeps in-frame clones, though not all of them. The repertoire holds some 340,000 clones, with around four fifths as singletons. Recovered Cohort 3 donors showed two negative PCRs, clearance, or symptom resolution. The receptor was derived from a woman between 45 and 65 years old who had recovered from COVID-19. Sample: PBMCs or T cells enriched from blood (not recorded which).

The CDR3 DNA reads as TGTGCCAGCAGCCCGCACGGGTTGGCGGAAGAGACCCAGTACTTC. It specifies CASSPHGLAEETQYF. The rearrangement links TRBV9 to TRBJ2-5; D is uncertain. Trimming left V 4 bases short and J 3 bases short, with 16 bases between. CDR1 and CDR2 from the germline V gene are SGDLS and YYNGEE. The CDR3 contains 15 residues. The whole variable domain, remainder taken from reference TRBV9 and TRBJ2-5, is DSGVTQTPKHLITATGQRVTLRCSPRSGDLSVYWYQQSLDQGLQFLIQYYNGEERAKGNILERFSAQQFPDLHSELNLSSLELGDSALYFCASSPHGLAEETQYFGPGTRLLVL.